The 24 T cell receptor beta chains listed next were all sequenced from one sample in a study of OX40 agonist ivuxolimab in advanced cancers. The receptor library was made with the immunoSEQ multiplex PCR assay. Here the immuneACCESS table is served through TCRdb, limited to in-frame sequences with V and J called. Missing clones are a known gap in these copies; in checked studies unresolved V genes cover under half, and the rest lacks a known reason. The sample table contains approximately 110,000 clones; only one count was recorded for under 95% of them. In total, the top ten clones hold under 0.9% of the sample. The specimen was CD4+ or CD8+ T cells sorted from blood, collected in a trial of the OX40 agonist ivuxolimab. The receptor set was obtained from an adult with an advanced solid tumor such as melanoma, head and neck, liver or kidney cancer.

V and J are TRBV19 and TRBJ2-7; 12 nucleotides match TRBD2. This CDR3 contains 22 residues. V shed 1 base, J shed 2 bases, and the junction held 21 bases outside the gene matches. Per germline, CDR1 LNHDA and CDR2 SQIVND (reference sequence). Written as DNA, the CDR3 is TGTGCCAGTAGTATAGCCCCTTTAGGGACAGCGTCTTCTAGCGGGAGGGCCTACGAGCAGTACTTC. It yields the protein CASSIAPLGTASSSGRAYEQYF.

This sequence joins TRBV5-4 and TRBJ2-7, with D hard to call. The CDR3 sequence is 15 residues long. Germline CDR1 and CDR2: SGHNT and YYREEE (reference sequence). The V and J ends lost 1 base and 3 bases respectively, with 14 bases between them. The CDR3 bases are TGTGCCAGCAGCTTGTTTCCCCGACAAAGCTACGAGCAGTACTTC. Its translation is CASSLFPRQSYEQYF.

V is TRBV28 and J is TRBJ2-7; 8 bases are shared with TRBD2. Trimming removed 6 bases from V and 5 bases from J; junction bases left unmatched: 15. The CDR3 is 16 amino acids. CDR1 and CDR2 (germline): MDHEN, SYDVKM. The CDR3 here is CASRLGGAGGHHEQYF. DNA for the CDR3: TGTGCCAGCAGACTCGGAGGGGCGGGAGGCCACCACGAGCAGTACTTC.

V and J are TRBV7-3 and TRBJ2-5, with D perhaps TRBD2 (6 bases). The J call may be faulty, since TRBJ2-7 better matches the DNA end. The CDR3 is made up of 14 amino acids. Per germline, CDR1 SGHTA and CDR2 FQGTGA. The CDR3 reads CASSPTSSSYEQYF. In nucleotides, the CDR3 is TGTGCCAGCAGCCCTACTAGCAGCTCCTACGAGCAGTACTTC.

The gene calls are TRBV27 and TRBJ1-1; tentative D call: TRBD1 (6 bases). The CDR3 runs to 13 residues. Germline assignment: CDR1 MNHEY and CDR2 SMNVEV (reference sequence). With 2 bases removed from V and 7 bases from J, the gap between germline ends came to 11 bases. This CDR3 reads CASSLRGAIEAFF. The DNA of the CDR3 is TGTGCCAGCAGTTTAAGGGGGGCAATTGAAGCTTTCTTT.

The V call is TRBV4-3, the J call TRBJ2-5; D remains unclear. V lost 0 bases, J lost 11 bases, and 19 bases lay in between. The germline V gene has CDR1 LGHNA and CDR2 YSLEER. The CDR3 has 15 amino acids. As DNA, the CDR3 is TGCGCCAGCAGCCAAGATATGGACCCGTTGACGCCACAGTACTTC. Residues: CASSQDMDPLTPQYF.

This chain links TRBV7-3 with TRBJ2-7; perhaps D is TRBD1 or TRBD2 (7 bases each). V was clipped by 3 bases and J by 3 bases, with 12 bases between them. The germline CDR1 and CDR2 sequences are SGHTA and FQGTGA. This CDR3 region has 14 residues. The CDR3 region has the DNA TGTGCCAGCAGCTTTACAGGGGACTACTACGAGCAGTACTTC. Encoded protein: CASSFTGDYYEQYF.

This clone was detected only once. The chain employs TRBV19 and TRBJ2-1; 13 positions match TRBD2. The germline V gene has CDR1 LNHDA and CDR2 SQIVND (reference sequence). This CDR3 contains 17 residues. The trim removed 0 bases at V and 4 bases at J, leaving 3 bases unmatched. The CDR3 reads CASSIDGTSGTYNEQFF. Written as DNA, the CDR3 is TGTGCCAGTAGTATAGATGGGACTAGCGGGACTTACAATGAGCAGTTCTTC.

In its sample, this clone was seen once. The chain is built from TRBV28 and TRBJ1-2, with D perhaps TRBD1 (6 bases). This CDR3 comprises 13 residues. CDR1 MDHEN and CDR2 SYDVKM come from the germline V gene. Deletions cut 5 bases from V and 8 bases from J, with 15 bases between. The CDR3 DNA reads TGTGCCAGCAGTCCCGGACAGAGAAGGGGCTACACCTTC. This codes for CASSPGQRRGYTF.

The chain has TRBV28 and TRBJ2-5, with 7 bases that match TRBD2. In germline, CDR1 is MDHEN, CDR2 SYDVKM. The CDR3 length is 14 residues. V gave up 7 bases and J gave up 0 bases; unmatched junction bases: 5. Written as DNA, the CDR3 is TGTGCCAGCATGCTAGCGGAGTACCAAGAGACCCAGTACTTC. As protein: CASMLAEYQETQYF.

For the CDR3, the DNA is TGTGCCAGCAGCCTCCGGGCCACTTCGGCAAGGTTCACCTTC. Translated: CASSLRATSARFTF. This rearrangement joins TRBV5-6 to TRBJ1-2; D ambiguous. There are 14 residues in the CDR3. Germline V gives CDR1 SGHDT, CDR2 YYEEEE. V was shortened by 4 bases and J by 13 bases, with 23 bases between the two germline ends.

This chain uses TRBV11-2 with TRBJ2-7, with a possible D match to TRBD2 (6 bases). The CDR3 has 14 amino acids. The V and J ends lost 3 bases and 0 bases respectively, with 9 bases between them. Germline CDR1 is SGHAT and CDR2 is FQNNGV. The CDR3 sequence is CASSFPGSSYEQYF. The CDR3 DNA follows: TGTGCCAGCAGCTTCCCCGGGAGCTCCTACGAGCAGTACTTC.

The rearrangement links TRBV2 to TRBJ2-7; a possible D gene is TRBD2 (7 bases). The CDR3 is 13 residues long. The germline gives CDR1 SNHLY, CDR2 FYNNEI. With 8 bases removed from V and 7 bases from J, the gap between germline ends came to 18 bases. The chain's CDR3 is CASVIEGGGEQYF. CDR3 nucleotide sequence: TGTGCCAGCGTCATCGAGGGAGGGGGGGAGCAGTACTTC.

The chain has TRBV19 and TRBJ2-2, with 15 bases that match TRBD2. Germline V CDR1 and CDR2: LNHDA, SQIVND (reference sequence). CDR3 length: 16 residues. Trimming at V came to 8 bases and at J to 0 bases, leaving 1 base not matched to a gene. The CDR3 DNA follows: TGTGCCAGTGGGACTAGCGGGAGGACGAACACCGGGGAGCTGTTTTTT. Its translation: CASGTSGRTNTGELFF.

The chain uses TRBV18 and TRBJ2-7; no clear D gene. Trimming took 0 bases from V and 0 from J, leaving 9 bases between them. Germline values: CDR1 KGHSH, CDR2 LQKENI. The CDR3 sequence is 15 residues long. The CDR3 here is CASSPPSQNSYEQYF. The CDR3 DNA follows: TGTGCCAGCTCACCACCGTCGCAGAACTCCTACGAGCAGTACTTC.

The chain carries TRBV7-3 and TRBJ2-3, with TRBD2 identical over 8 bases. With 2 bases clipped from V and 5 bases from J, the junction kept 6 bases outside the gene matches. This CDR3 has 15 amino acids. The germline V gene has CDR1 SGHTA and CDR2 FQGTGA. The CDR3 spells CASSLRAGDVDTQYF. DNA of the CDR3: TGTGCCAGCAGCTTACGAGCGGGAGATGTAGATACGCAGTATTTT.

The V gene is TRBV29-1, the J gene TRBJ2-2, with D possibly being TRBD2 (5 bases). CDR1 is SQVTM, CDR2 ANQGSEA, per germline. V was shortened by 3 bases and J by 4 bases, with 9 bases between the two germline ends. This CDR3 is built from 13 residues. The CDR3 is CSVDLRGTGELFF. For the CDR3, the DNA is TGCAGCGTTGATTTACGGGGCACCGGGGAGCTGTTTTTT.

The chain is built from TRBV5-1 and TRBJ2-3; 11 positions agree with TRBD2. The trim removed 4 bases at V and 5 bases at J, leaving 6 bases unmatched. This CDR3 contains 15 residues. The germline V gene encodes CDR1 SGHRS and CDR2 YFSETQ. This CDR3 is CASSAGTSGQDTQYF. CDR3 DNA sequence: TGCGCCAGCAGCGCCGGGACTAGCGGACAAGATACGCAGTATTTT.

CDR3 loop: CASNGESSYNEQFF. The CDR3 DNA follows: TGTGCCAGCAACGGGGAAAGCTCCTACAATGAGCAGTTCTTC. The chain recombines TRBV28 with TRBJ2-1; a possible D gene is TRBD2 (5 bases). V was trimmed by 7 bases and J by 0 bases, leaving 10 bases between them. The CDR3 is made up of 14 amino acids. Germline loops: CDR1 MDHEN, CDR2 SYDVKM. Using reference TRBV28 and TRBJ2-1 for the parts outside the CDR3, the full variable domain is DVKVTQSSRYLVKRTGEKVFLECVQDMDHENMFWYRQDPGLGLRLIYFSYDVKMKEKGDIPEGYSVSREKKERFSLILESASTNQTSMYLCASNGESSYNEQFFGPGTRLTVL.

The CDR3 region has the DNA TGTGCCAGCAGCGTGGGACAGGGTGGGTTCTACGAGCAGTACTTC. It yields the protein CASSVGQGGFYEQYF. V and J are TRBV9 and TRBJ2-7, with TRBD1 identical over 9 bases. J gave up 3 bases and V 2 bases, and 6 bases lay outside the gene matches. This CDR3 comprises 15 residues. CDR1 and CDR2 from the germline V gene are SGDLS and YYNGEE.

This clone was recorded once. The rearrangement links TRBV28 to TRBJ1-2; TRBD1 aligns across 12 bases. Germline values: CDR1 MDHEN, CDR2 SYDVKM. With 4 bases clipped from V and 13 bases from J, the junction kept 19 bases outside the gene matches. The length of the CDR3 is 17 residues. The CDR3 DNA sequence: TGTGCCAGCAGTTCCCATCAAGGGACAGGGGGCGCGTACCCTATCACCTTC. It codes for CASSSHQGTGGAYPITF.

In DNA, the CDR3 is TGTGCCACCTCTTCGGACAGGAGTTCCAATGAGCAGTTCTTC. This gives the protein CATSSDRSSNEQFF. The chain employs TRBV11-2 and TRBJ2-1, with 7 bases matching TRBD1. Germline CDR1 reads SGHAT; CDR2 reads FQNNGV. The CDR3 runs to 14 residues. Germline trimming cut 10 bases from V and 6 bases from J; bases unmatched to any gene: 12.

The chain combines TRBV27 with TRBJ2-1, with no clear D. This CDR3 region has 13 residues. V was clipped by 8 bases and J by 4 bases, with 12 bases between them. Germline V CDR1 and CDR2: MNHEY, SMNVEV (reference sequence). The CDR3 sequence: CASGIALYNEQFF. The CDR3 nucleotides are TGTGCCAGCGGGATAGCCTTATACAATGAGCAGTTCTTC.

This sequence joins TRBV28 and TRBJ2-7; 12 bases match TRBD2. CDR1 MDHEN and CDR2 SYDVKM come from the germline V gene. The CDR3 consists of 15 residues. The V and J ends lost 5 bases and 7 bases, in that order; junction bases with no gene match: 9. The CDR3 nucleotides read TGTGCCAGCAGTCGGGCCTCTAGCGGGAGGGAGGAGCAGTACTTC. Translating it yields CASSRASSGREEQYF.